The rows below give T cell receptor beta chains drawn from one sample of a study of patients and donors after allogeneic stem cell transplantation. TCRdb passed the RT-PCR reads through MiXCR, listing each CDR3 protein once. The top ten hold just over 75% of the sample, which has over 25,000 distinct CDR3 sequences, 37% seen once. The sample comprised blood, either unsorted or a sorted T cell fraction (not recorded which). Receptor source: a human donor who was either an allogeneic HSCT recipient or a stem cell or donor lymphocyte infusion donor (not recorded which). It is not recorded whose cells these are; they may come from a transplant donor. The CDR3 runs from the conserved cysteine through the conserved F or W. Fields, in order: clone size, CDR3 length, V gene, J gene, D gene, CDR3 DNA, CDR3 protein. D genes are given only for firm matches. Some rows mark clone size as missing; the rest say once, few, many or name a class of expanded clone.

>NA|12|TRBV7-2|TRBJ1-2|NA
TGTGCCAGCAGCGAGACTGGTTATGGCTACACCTTC
CASSETGYGYTF
>few|13|TRBV20-1|TRBJ1-5|NA
TGCAGTGCCAAGGTGGGGATTACTCAGCCCCAGCATTTT
CSAKVGITQPQHF
>NA|15|TRBV11-2|TRBJ1-5|NA
TGTGCCAGCAGCCTATGGGGGAAAAGCAATCAGCCCCAGCATTTT
CASSLWGKSNQPQHF
>NA|14|TRBV10-3|TRBJ2-5|NA
TGTGCCATCAGTCAGACAGGCGATAGGGAGACCCAGTACTTC
CAISQTGDRETQYF
>NA|13|TRBV12-3/TRBV12-4|TRBJ2-7|NA
TGTGCCAGCAGTTTAGTAGGACGCTACGAGCAGTACTTC
CASSLVGRYEQYF
>many|14|TRBV20-1|TRBJ1-4|NA
TGCAGTGCTAGTCTTGGGCTGAGGAGTGAAAAACTGTTTTTT
CSASLGLRSEKLFF
>few|11|TRBV29-1|TRBJ1-2|NA
TGCAGCGTTGCTGGGGGGAATGGCTACACCTTC
CSVAGGNGYTF
>NA|13|TRBV5-1|TRBJ1-1|TRBD1
TGCGCCAGCAGCTTCGACAGGGGACCTGAAGCTTTCTTT
CASSFDRGPEAFF
>few|12|TRBV29-1|TRBJ1-1|NA
TGCAGCGTTCGGTCCATCGGGACTGAAGCTTTCTTT
CSVRSIGTEAFF
>NA|15|TRBV6-5|TRBJ2-1|NA
TGTGCCAGCAGTTACTCGGCTAGCTCCTACAATGAGCAGTTCTTC
CASSYSASSYNEQFF
>many|16|TRBV12-3/TRBV12-4|TRBJ1-4|TRBD1
TGTGCCAGCAGCACGACGCCGGGACAGGGCGATGAAAAACTGTTTTTT
CASSTTPGQGDEKLFF
>NA|15|TRBV18|TRBJ2-1|NA
TGTGCCAGCTCACCCCGGTGGGGGGCGCAAAATGAGCAGTTCTTC
CASSPRWGAQNEQFF
>NA|12|TRBV2|TRBJ1-1|NA
TGTGCCAGCAATTCGCTGAAAGGAGAAGCTTTCTTT
CASNSLKGEAFF
>NA|15|TRBV11-3|TRBJ2-1|NA
TGTGCCAGCGGACCGCGGATCAGCTCCTACAATGAGCAGTTCTTC
CASGPRISSYNEQFF
>NA|12|TRBV10-3|TRBJ2-2|NA
TGTGCCATCAGTGGGGGCACCGGGGAGCTGTTTTTT
CAISGGTGELFF
>NA|11|TRBV6-6|TRBJ1-2|NA
TGTGCCAGCGGCATTAACTATGGCTACACCTTC
CASGINYGYTF
>NA|19|TRBV7-9|TRBJ2-3|NA
TGTGCCAGCAGCTTAGCAGTCTCCTCCAACATAGTTCCCACAGATACGCAGTATTTT
CASSLAVSSNIVPTDTQYF
>few|16|TRBV4-3|TRBJ1-2|TRBD1
TGCGCCAGCAGCCAAGGCGCCCAGGGGGCCTACTATGGCTACACCTTC
CASSQGAQGAYYGYTF
>NA|15|TRBV4-1|TRBJ2-7|TRBD1
TGCGCCAGCAGCCCCAGGCAGGGGGCATTCTTCGAGCAGTACTTC
CASSPRQGAFFEQYF
>few|14|TRBV5-6|TRBJ1-5|NA
TGTGCCAGCAGCGTCAGGGCTAGCAATCAGCCCCAGCATTTT
CASSVRASNQPQHF
>NA|13|TRBV5-1|TRBJ2-5|NA
TGCGCCAGCAGCTTGTCGCTGTCGGAGACCCAGTACTTC
CASSLSLSETQYF
>NA|16|TRBV9|TRBJ2-5|TRBD1
TGTGCCAGCAGCGTCGATCCGGGACAGGCCTCTGGGACCCAGTACTTC
CASSVDPGQASGTQYF
>NA|13|TRBV12-3/TRBV12-4|TRBJ2-5|NA
TGTGCCAGCAGTTTACGGGGTTGGGAGACCCAGTACTTC
CASSLRGWETQYF
>once|12|TRBV15|TRBJ1-3|NA
TGTGCCACCAGCCCGGGACCGGACACCATATATTTT
CATSPGPDTIYF
>NA|11|TRBV3-1|TRBJ2-1|NA
TGTGCCAGCAGCCAAGGGGGGGAGCAGTTCTTC
CASSQGGEQFF
>NA|14|TRBV7-9|TRBJ1-3|NA
TGTGCCAGCAAATATGGACGTAGTGGAAACACCATATATTTT
CASKYGRSGNTIYF
>few|13|TRBV7-2|TRBJ2-1|NA
TGTGCCAGCAGCTTAAGCGGGCCCAATGAGCAGTTCTTC
CASSLSGPNEQFF
>NA|14|TRBV4-3|TRBJ1-1|NA
TGCGCCAGCAGCCAAGAATGGGCCCCCCGTGAAGCTTTCTTT
CASSQEWAPREAFF
>NA|16|TRBV12-3/TRBV12-4|TRBJ1-2|NA
TGTGCCAGCAGTTTTACAGAAGTCGGGATATTTGAGGGCTACACCTTC
CASSFTEVGIFEGYTF
>NA|16|TRBV12-3/TRBV12-4|TRBJ1-5|NA
TGTGCCAGCAGTCGCGACAGTGAAGCTAGCAATCAGCCCCAGCATTTT
CASSRDSEASNQPQHF
>many|13|TRBV11-2|TRBJ1-1|NA
TGTGCCAGCAGCTTAAGGTCGGGGACTGAAGCTTTCTTT
CASSLRSGTEAFF
>NA|14|TRBV6-5|TRBJ2-5|NA
TGTGCCAGCGGCGAGGGAAATCACCAAGAGACCCAGTACTTC
CASGEGNHQETQYF
>NA|15|TRBV15|TRBJ1-1|NA
TGTGCCACCAGCAGATACAGGACGGCTCAATTGCTGGCTTTCTTT
CATSRYRTAQLLAFF
>NA|12|TRBV9|TRBJ2-5|NA
TGTGCCAGCAGCGTATCGGGAGAGACCCAGTACTTC
CASSVSGETQYF
>NA|17|TRBV12-3/TRBV12-4|TRBJ1-5|TRBD1
TGTGCCAGCAGTTTAAGGGACAGCCTGATAGCAAATCAGCCCCAGCATTTT
CASSLRDSLIANQPQHF
>few|17|TRBV11-2|TRBJ1-3|TRBD1
TGTGCCAGCAGCTCCCTGCGGGGACAGGTCGGCGGAAACACCATATATTTT
CASSSLRGQVGGNTIYF
>many|13|TRBV7-6|TRBJ1-5|NA
TGTGCCAGCAGCTTAGTTGGGGAACAGCCCCAGCATTTT
CASSLVGEQPQHF
>many|16|TRBV4-3|TRBJ1-1|NA
TGCGCCAGCAGCCAAGACAGTTCCTATATGAACACTGAAGCTTTCTTT
CASSQDSSYMNTEAFF
>NA|12|TRBV10-3|TRBJ1-6|NA
TGTGCCATCAGTGCCTCCCTCTCACCCCTCCACTTT
CAISASLSPLHF
>NA|14|TRBV12-3/TRBV12-4|TRBJ1-1|TRBD1
TGTGCCAGCACCTATGGGACAGGAAACACTGAAGCTTTCTTT
CASTYGTGNTEAFF
>NA|14|TRBV21-1|TRBJ2-5|NA
TGTGCCAGCAGCAAAGTCCCCAGAGAAGAGACCCAGTACTTC
CASSKVPREETQYF
>few|10|TRBV2|TRBJ1-1|TRBD1
TGTGCCAGCAGTGTAGGGACAGTGATCTTT
CASSVGTVIF
>few|14|TRBV6-1|TRBJ1-5|TRBD1
TGTGCCAGCAGTGATGGGACAGGGGTTCAGCCCCAGCATTTT
CASSDGTGVQPQHF
>NA|11|TRBV10-3|TRBJ2-3|NA
TGTGCCATCAGCAGCACAGATACGCAGTATTTT
CAISSTDTQYF
>NA|14|TRBV6-1|TRBJ1-2|TRBD1
TGTGCCAGCAACCCGGGACAGGGGAACTATGGCTACACCTTC
CASNPGQGNYGYTF
>NA|16|TRBV7-2|TRBJ2-2|TRBD1
TGTGCCAGCAGCCCAGGGACAGGGGGGTACACCGGGGAGCTGTTTTTT
CASSPGTGGYTGELFF
>few|16|TRBV7-2|TRBJ1-6|NA
TGTGCCAGCAGCTCCTCTGGGGGGGGCGAGGGTTCACCCCTCCACTTT
CASSSSGGGEGSPLHF
>few|14|TRBV20-1|TRBJ2-3|NA
TGCAGTGCTAGCCCACTTCCCAGCCACGATACGCAGTATTTT
CSASPLPSHDTQYF
>NA|13|TRBV6-2/TRBV6-3|TRBJ2-1|NA
TGTGCCAGCAGTAGGGACTCATACAATGAGCAGTTCTTC
CASSRDSYNEQFF
>once|13|TRBV7-8|TRBJ2-3|NA
TGTGCCAGCAGCGGAAGACGCACAGATACGCAGTATTTT
CASSGRRTDTQYF
>NA|15|TRBV4-3|TRBJ1-6|TRBD1
TGCGCCAGCAGCCAACGGAGGACAGGGCAACCACCCCTCCACTTT
CASSQRRTGQPPLHF
>NA|14|TRBV29-1|TRBJ2-1|TRBD2
TGCAGCGTTCTCGGGACTAGCTTCTACAATGAGCAGTTCTTC
CSVLGTSFYNEQFF
>many|16|TRBV6-2/TRBV6-3|TRBJ2-1|NA
TGTGCCAGCAGTTATCAAGGGTCCCAAGGGAGGAATGAGCAGTTCTTC
CASSYQGSQGRNEQFF